This entry concerns a single T cell receptor beta chain. Antigen: not known. Unique molecular identifiers tagged the TCR beta cDNA libraries. Input of about 0.9 to 10 million T cells yielded roughly 530,000 cDNA molecules. TCRdb processed the PCR reads anew with MiXCR; each CDR3 protein has one entry. This sample carries around 700,000 distinct CDR3 sequences, 55% to 60% of them seen once, and the ten largest clones take approximately 10%. This entry belongs to a study of post-analysis software for immune sequencing data. Findings and limits, study-wide: Controls showed significantly higher normalized Chao1 diversity than did multiple sclerosis patients.

The sequenced sample was blood. This receptor was taken from a girl under 10 years old with multiple sclerosis.

This CDR3 reads CASSPPTGTAQNIQYF. DNA of the CDR3: TGTGCCAGTAGCCCGCCAACCGGGACAGCTCAAAACATTCAGTACTTC. The gene calls are TRBV7-9 and TRBJ2-4, with 7 bases lining up with TRBD1. Germline CDR1 is SEHNR and CDR2 is FQNEAQ (reference sequence). CDR3 size: 16 residues. The J segment lost 5 bases and the V segment lost 9 bases, leaving 16 bases of the junction unmatched.